The T cell receptor beta chain under discussion was sequenced for a study of blood T cells in healthy people across ages. Study-wide results and caveats: While age rose, TCR beta diversity per million T cells dropped in a roughly linear way. Leaving the PBMCs unsorted stopped any conclusive comparison of naive versus antigen-experienced cells.

The CDR3 extends over 14 amino acids. V lost 3 bases to trimming and J lost 3 bases, with 11 bases between them. Per germline, CDR1 DFQATT and CDR2 SNEGSKA (reference sequence). The use of a sample-barcoded 5' primer and a J-beta primer mix characterized a second PCR of about 6 to 11 cycles. Every single cDNA molecule received a tag from a template-switch adaptor with 12 random nucleotides. TCRdb reanalysed the 5' RACE reads using MiXCR and keeps one entry per CDR3 protein. The table lists some 1.5 million distinct CDR3 sequences, roughly 27% of them singletons. This clonotype has a handful of counts. The target antigen is unknown.

Sequenced sample: blood. The source of this sequence is a woman in her thirties in good health. The V and J genes are TRBV20-1 and TRBJ2-2; D remains ambiguous. For the CDR3, the DNA is TGCAGTGCTAGGAACACGCTAGACACCGGGGAGCTGTTTTTT. Its translation: CSARNTLDTGELFF.